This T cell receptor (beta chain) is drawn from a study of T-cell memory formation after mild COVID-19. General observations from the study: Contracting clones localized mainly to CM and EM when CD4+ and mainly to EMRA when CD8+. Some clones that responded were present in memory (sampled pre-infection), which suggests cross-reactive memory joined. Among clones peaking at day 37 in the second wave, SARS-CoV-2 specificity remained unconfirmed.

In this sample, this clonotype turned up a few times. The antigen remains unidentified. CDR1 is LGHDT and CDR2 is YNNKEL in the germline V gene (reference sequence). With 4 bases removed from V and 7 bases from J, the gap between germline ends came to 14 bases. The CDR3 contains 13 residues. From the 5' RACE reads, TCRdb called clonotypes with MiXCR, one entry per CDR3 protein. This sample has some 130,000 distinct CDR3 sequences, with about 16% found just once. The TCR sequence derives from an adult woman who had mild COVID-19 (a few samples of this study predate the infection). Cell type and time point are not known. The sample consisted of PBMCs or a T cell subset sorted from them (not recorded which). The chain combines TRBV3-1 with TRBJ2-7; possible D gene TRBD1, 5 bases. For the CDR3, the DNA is TGTGCCAGCAGCCTCGGACATATCGATGAGCAGTACTTC. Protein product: CASSLGHIDEQYF.